The clone carrying this TCR beta chain was detected once. Its target is unknown. The source of the sample is a study of CD8 T cells in Susac syndrome. This CDR3 comprises 16 residues. Per germline, CDR1 DFQATT and CDR2 SNEGSKA (reference sequence). V shed 6 bases and J 7 bases; nucleotides not matched to a gene: 18. A quantity of roughly 0.5 to 1 ug RNA underwent reverse transcription using random hexamers. By means of immunoSEQ multiplex PCR, TCR beta CDR3 spanning 54 Vbeta and 13 Jbeta underwent amplification. Each CDR3 protein gets one entry after TCRdb re-called the immunoSEQ multiplex PCR reads with MiXCR. The sample lists about 140,000 distinct CDR3 sequences, 85% to 95% occurring once. Study results and limitations: Some 17 Susac-specific public clones were found in total CD8+ repertoires and roughly five in CD8+ TEMRA repertoires.

The material sequenced was CD8+ T cells from PBMCs. The gene calls are TRBV20-1 and TRBJ1-5, with TRBD1 identical over 7 bases. This sequence was found in a human donor with Susac syndrome. This CDR3 reads CSALQPDRVFSQPQHF. CDR3 DNA sequence: TGCAGTGCCCTCCAACCAGACAGGGTTTTTTCGCAGCCCCAGCATTTT.